A selection of T cell receptor beta chains follows, all from one sample in a study of T cells in Graves' hyperthyroidism and ophthalmopathy. TCRdb re-analysed the multiplex PCR reads in MiXCR, keeping a single row per CDR3 protein. The sample has 660,000 or so distinct CDR3 sequences, less than 25% seen once. Sequenced material: blood. These receptors all come from a man aged 30-40 years with Graves' ophthalmopathy. CDR3s include the opening cysteine and the closing phenylalanine or tryptophan. D genes are given only for firm matches. Rows give clone size only sometimes, using once, few, many, or a class for an expanded clone.

v_gene: TRBV29-1
abundance: few
j_gene: TRBJ2-7
d_gene: TRBD2
CDR3nt: TGCAGCGTTGAACTCAGGGGGAAGCGGGAGGGCAAATACGAGCAGTACTTC
CDR3aa: CSVELRGKREGKYEQYF

v_gene: TRBV4-1
abundance: few
j_gene: TRBJ1-5
d_gene: .
CDR3nt: TGCGCCAGCAGCCAAGTACCGGGGGTAAGCAATCAGCCCCAGCATTTT
CDR3aa: CASSQVPGVSNQPQHF

v_gene: TRBV20-1
abundance: many
j_gene: TRBJ1-1
d_gene: TRBD1
CDR3nt: TGCAGTGCTAGAGACTTGAGGACAGGCGACTACACTGAAGCTTTCTTT
CDR3aa: CSARDLRTGDYTEAFF

v_gene: TRBV3-1
abundance: .
j_gene: TRBJ1-6
d_gene: .
CDR3nt: TGTGCCAGCAGCCAAGGGGCTTTTACCCTCCACTTT
CDR3aa: CASSQGAFTLHF

v_gene: TRBV14
abundance: few
j_gene: TRBJ2-2
d_gene: .
CDR3nt: TGTGCCAGCAGCCAAAGGATTACCGGGGAGCTGTTTTTT
CDR3aa: CASSQRITGELFF

v_gene: TRBV7-8
abundance: many
j_gene: TRBJ2-4
d_gene: .
CDR3nt: TGTGCCAGCACGTTAGGGGGGGGCAGAACCAAAAACATTCAGTACTTC
CDR3aa: CASTLGGGRTKNIQYF

v_gene: TRBV3-1
abundance: .
j_gene: TRBJ2-2
d_gene: .
CDR3nt: TGTGCCAGCAGCCTTCAAGAAGAAGCGAACACCGGGGAGCTGTTTTTT
CDR3aa: CASSLQEEANTGELFF

v_gene: TRBV11-2
abundance: many
j_gene: TRBJ1-2
d_gene: TRBD1
CDR3nt: TGTGCCAGCACCGGGACAGGGCTCTATGGCTACACCTTC
CDR3aa: CASTGTGLYGYTF

v_gene: TRBV2
abundance: many
j_gene: TRBJ2-1
d_gene: .
CDR3nt: TGTGCCAGCAGTGAAGAATACAATGAGCAGTTCTTC
CDR3aa: CASSEEYNEQFF

v_gene: TRBV12-3/TRBV12-4
abundance: .
j_gene: TRBJ2-7
d_gene: TRBD2
CDR3nt: TGTGCCAGCAGTCCCTTTACAGCGGGAGGTTACGAGCAGTACTTC
CDR3aa: CASSPFTAGGYEQYF

v_gene: TRBV18
abundance: many
j_gene: TRBJ2-3
d_gene: TRBD1
CDR3nt: TGTGCCAGCTCACCGGGACAGGGGGCGGCAGATACGCAGTATTTT
CDR3aa: CASSPGQGAADTQYF

v_gene: TRBV5-6
abundance: many
j_gene: TRBJ2-1
d_gene: .
CDR3nt: TGTGCCAGCAGCTTGGAACTCCAAGGTGGTGAGCAGTTCTTC
CDR3aa: CASSLELQGGEQFF

v_gene: TRBV20-1
abundance: many
j_gene: TRBJ2-1
d_gene: TRBD2
CDR3nt: TGCAGTGCTAGAGACAGCGGGAGGGCCTACAATGAGCAGTTCTTC
CDR3aa: CSARDSGRAYNEQFF

v_gene: TRBV28
abundance: .
j_gene: TRBJ1-6
d_gene: TRBD1
CDR3nt: TGTGCCAGCAGTTTAGACTCAGGGGGCAATTCACCCCTCCACTTT
CDR3aa: CASSLDSGGNSPLHF

v_gene: TRBV7-2
abundance: many
j_gene: TRBJ2-1
d_gene: TRBD2
CDR3nt: TGTGCCAGCAGCTTTACTAGCGTCGGGGAGCAGTTCTTC
CDR3aa: CASSFTSVGEQFF

v_gene: TRBV12-3/TRBV12-4
abundance: .
j_gene: TRBJ1-1
d_gene: .
CDR3nt: TGTGCCAGCAGTTATCAGGGGACCACTGAAGCTTTCTTT
CDR3aa: CASSYQGTTEAFF

v_gene: TRBV11-2
abundance: .
j_gene: TRBJ2-3
d_gene: .
CDR3nt: TGTGCCAGCAGCTTCCGAGGGGTCGGCACGGGCACAGATACGCAGTATTTT
CDR3aa: CASSFRGVGTGTDTQYF

v_gene: TRBV12-3/TRBV12-4
abundance: .
j_gene: TRBJ1-1
d_gene: TRBD1
CDR3nt: TGTGCCAGCAGTTCTCAATCCACCGACAGGGGGCTAGCTTTCTTT
CDR3aa: CASSSQSTDRGLAFF

v_gene: TRBV27
abundance: .
j_gene: TRBJ2-3
d_gene: TRBD2
CDR3nt: TGTGCCAGCAGTGCGGGAGGGGCAACAGATACGCAGTATTTT
CDR3aa: CASSAGGATDTQYF

v_gene: TRBV3-1
abundance: many
j_gene: TRBJ2-7
d_gene: TRBD2
CDR3nt: TGTGCCAGCAGCCAAGTCGGACTAGCGGGATACTACGAGCAGTACTTC
CDR3aa: CASSQVGLAGYYEQYF

v_gene: TRBV5-1
abundance: few
j_gene: TRBJ1-1
d_gene: .
CDR3nt: TGCGCCAGCAAGGGGGGAAGCACTGAAGCTTTCTTT
CDR3aa: CASKGGSTEAFF

v_gene: TRBV30
abundance: .
j_gene: TRBJ1-2
d_gene: .
CDR3nt: TGTGCCTGGAGCTCCCTCTCCGGGGCAAACTTCCCTTTAAGCTATGGCTACACCTTC
CDR3aa: CAWSSLSGANFPLSYGYTF

v_gene: TRBV9
abundance: few
j_gene: TRBJ2-7
d_gene: .
CDR3nt: TGTGCCAGCAGCGTAGGTGGGACCGCCTACGAGCAGTACTTC
CDR3aa: CASSVGGTAYEQYF

v_gene: TRBV29-1
abundance: .
j_gene: TRBJ2-7
d_gene: .
CDR3nt: TGCAGCGTTGAATTGGGGGAGAGTAGAACCTACGAGCAGTACTTC
CDR3aa: CSVELGESRTYEQYF

v_gene: TRBV30
abundance: many
j_gene: TRBJ1-5
d_gene: .
CDR3nt: TGTGCCTGGAGTGAGTACAGAAATCAGCCCCAGCATTTT
CDR3aa: CAWSEYRNQPQHF

v_gene: TRBV20-1
abundance: many
j_gene: TRBJ1-1
d_gene: .
CDR3nt: TGCAGTGCTAGAGATCAGAGAGGGTCCGGAGGAGCTTTCTTT
CDR3aa: CSARDQRGSGGAFF

v_gene: TRBV18
abundance: few
j_gene: TRBJ2-5
d_gene: .
CDR3nt: TGTGCCAGCTCACCATTTGTCCAAGTAGAGACCCAGTACTTC
CDR3aa: CASSPFVQVETQYF

v_gene: TRBV28
abundance: many
j_gene: TRBJ1-5
d_gene: TRBD1
CDR3nt: TGTGCCAGCAGTTCGGGACAGCTCAATCAGCCCCAGCATTTT
CDR3aa: CASSSGQLNQPQHF

v_gene: TRBV5-5
abundance: .
j_gene: TRBJ2-1
d_gene: TRBD2
CDR3nt: TGTGCCAGCAGCTTGGAGGCGGGAGGGCCGCAGGATGAGCAGTTCTTC
CDR3aa: CASSLEAGGPQDEQFF

v_gene: TRBV12-3/TRBV12-4
abundance: .
j_gene: TRBJ1-2
d_gene: TRBD1
CDR3nt: TGTGCCAGCAGTTTCGAACAGGGGGCTAACTATGGCTACACCTTC
CDR3aa: CASSFEQGANYGYTF